These 30 T cell receptor beta chains share one sample of origin, sequenced in a study of T cell responses to AZD1222 COVID-19 vaccine. Profiling relied on immunoSEQ multiplex PCR, and the TCRdb table lists in-frame clones only, not all of them. The table lists under 70,000 clones, over 70% of them singletons. The starting material was peripheral blood, obtained on day 0 of AZD1222 vaccination. The receptors were sampled from an adult in good health.

The J gene is TRBJ2-7, the V gene TRBV27; 11 nucleotides align to TRBD1. J was trimmed by 4 bases and V by 7 bases; bases with no gene match: 3. The CDR3 runs 13 residues. Germline-derived CDR1 and CDR2 are MNHEY and SMNVEV (reference sequence). CDR3 residues: CASIGQGAYEQYF. The CDR3 DNA reads as TGTGCCAGCATAGGACAGGGGGCTTACGAGCAGTACTTC.

The chain carries TRBV19 and TRBJ2-1; TRBD1 or TRBD2 may be the D gene (5 bases each). Germline assignment: CDR1 LNHDA and CDR2 SQIVND (reference sequence). The CDR3 consists of 14 residues. V was pared by 11 bases and J by 4 bases, with 18 bases between. The CDR3 DNA is TGTGCCTCTAGGGAACCGGGGCAGTACAATGAGCAGTTCTTC. Translated, it gives CASREPGQYNEQFF. The full variable domain, in which reference TRBV19 and TRBJ2-1 provide the parts outside the CDR3, is DGGITQSPKYLFRKEGQNVTLSCEQNLNHDAMYWYRQDPGQGLRLIYYSQIVNDFQKGDIAEGYSVSREKKESFPLTVTSAQKNPTAFYLCASREPGQYNEQFFGPGTRLTVL.

The V call is TRBV19, the J call TRBJ2-2; TRBD2 might be the D (6 bases). V was pared by 1 base and J by 4 bases, with 16 bases between. The germline CDR1 and CDR2 sequences are LNHDA and SQIVND (reference sequence). The CDR3 loop spans 17 amino acids. The CDR3 DNA follows: TGTGCCAGTAGTATAGGCGGGACCGCGTCGGGCACCGGGGAGCTGTTTTTT. Translated, it gives CASSIGGTASGTGELFF.

The chain couples TRBV5-1 to TRBJ1-4; possible D gene TRBD1, 5 bases. The germline V gene has CDR1 SGHRS and CDR2 YFSETQ. The CDR3 extends over 15 amino acids. Trimming stripped 5 bases from V and 0 bases from J, with 11 bases between. The CDR3 is CASRTAGTTNEKLFF. DNA for the CDR3: TGCGCCAGCAGAACCGCAGGGACAACTAATGAAAAACTGTTTTTT.

The chain recombines TRBV4-2 with TRBJ2-1; 8 nucleotides agree with TRBD2. CDR1 LGHNA and CDR2 YNFKEQ come from the germline V gene. The ends lost 1 base at V and 3 bases at J; junction bases unmatched: 2. The CDR3 runs to 15 residues. The CDR3 sequence: CASSQGLAGYNEQFF. The CDR3 DNA is TGTGCCAGCAGCCAAGGGCTAGCGGGCTACAATGAGCAGTTCTTC.

The V and J genes are TRBV6-5 and TRBJ1-5; TRBD1 is a possible D gene (5 bases). The CDR3 contains 15 residues. Trimming shortened V by 4 bases and J by 4 bases, and 14 bases separated the two germline ends. Germline CDR1 reads MNHEY; CDR2 reads SVGAGI. The CDR3 DNA reads as TGTGCCAGCAGTTCTTCCTTTGGGGCTAATCAGCCCCAGCATTTT. This gives the protein CASSSSFGANQPQHF.

The gene calls are TRBV6-2 or TRBV6-3 and TRBJ2-3, with D perhaps matching TRBD2 (5 bases). The CDR3 runs 16 residues. Trimming shortened V by 0 bases and J by 0 bases, and 10 bases separated the two germline ends. Looked up from germline, CDR1 is MNHEY and CDR2 is SVGEGT. The CDR3 region is CASSYSRARSTDTQYF. CDR3 in DNA: TGTGCCAGCAGTTACTCGAGGGCCCGAAGCACAGATACGCAGTATTTT.

The genes are TRBV19 and TRBJ1-1, with a tentative D call TRBD1 (5 bases). The ends were cut back, 6 bases at V and 1 base at J, with 12 bases in the middle. From germline, CDR1 is LNHDA and CDR2 SQIVND (reference sequence). The CDR3 is 14 amino acids. CDR3 nucleotides: TGTGCCAGTAGGTTCGTTGGGGGGAACACTGAAGCTTTCTTT. Its translation is CASRFVGGNTEAFF.

The chain combines TRBV4-1 with TRBJ2-5, with a weak D call TRBD2 (5 bases). The germline V gene encodes CDR1 MGHRA and CDR2 YSYEKL. Trimming took off 0 bases at V and 5 bases at J, with 16 bases between the two ends. The CDR3 covers 16 residues. In nucleotides, the CDR3 is TGCGCCAGCAGCCAAGAATGGTCTAGCTTGGGCGAGACCCAGTACTTC. Encoded protein: CASSQEWSSLGETQYF.

The chain is built from TRBV15 and TRBJ2-3; D might be TRBD1 (6 bases). V was trimmed by 0 bases and J by 0 bases, leaving 13 bases between them. Germline-derived CDR1 and CDR2 are LNHNV and YYDKDF (reference sequence). This CDR3 comprises 17 residues. CDR3 amino acids: CATSRDFGGPSTDTQYF. The CDR3 DNA sequence: TGTGCCACCAGCAGAGATTTTGGGGGCCCTAGCACAGATACGCAGTATTTT.

This clone was seen just once. The chain is built from TRBV9 and TRBJ2-3; 7 positions agree with TRBD2. After removal of 4 bases from V and 8 bases from J, the junction contained 4 bases not matched to a gene. The CDR3 totals 12 residues. Looked up from germline, CDR1 is SGDLS and CDR2 is YYNGEE. The CDR3 coding sequence is TGTGCCAGCAGCTTCGGGGGGAGTACGCAGTATTTT. It is translated as CASSFGGSTQYF.

To note about this clone: The junction departs from germline at one end; a sequencing error may be responsible. The chain combines TRBV7-7 with TRBJ1-4, with 11 bases aligning to TRBD1. This CDR3 is built from 15 residues. CDR1 and CDR2 (germline): SSHAT, FNYEAQ (reference sequence). CDR3 protein: CASSRGTGGNEKLFF. CDR3 in DNA: TGTGCTAGCAGCCGAGGGACAGGGGGAAATGAAAAACTGTTTTTT. Variable domain in full (rest from reference TRBV7-7 and TRBJ1-4): GAGVSQSPRYKVTKRGQDVTLRCDPISSHATLYWYQQALGQGPEFLTYFNYEAQPDKSGLPSDRFSAERPEGSISTLTIQRTEQRDSAMYRCASSRGTGGNEKLFFGSGTQLSVL.

The CDR3 protein is CASSRGEGAGSYNEQFF. CDR3 DNA: TGTGCCAGCAGTAGGGGTGAAGGAGCGGGCTCCTACAATGAGCAGTTCTTC. V is TRBV2 and J is TRBJ2-1, with D perhaps TRBD2 (6 bases). The V and J ends lost 5 bases and 0 bases respectively, with 17 bases between them. The CDR3 totals 17 residues. CDR1 is SNHLY and CDR2 is FYNNEI in the germline V gene. The entire variable domain, with the rest obtained from reference TRBV2 and TRBJ2-1, is as follows: EPEVTQTPSHQVTQMGQEVILRCVPISNHLYFYWYRQILGQKVEFLVSFYNNEISEKSEIFDDQFSVERPDGSNFTLKIRSTKLEDSAMYFCASSRGEGAGSYNEQFFGPGTRLTVL.

The chain joins TRBV4-1 to TRBJ2-7; tentative D call: TRBD1 (6 bases). The CDR3 has 15 amino acids. Germline V lookup: CDR1 MGHRA, CDR2 YSYEKL. V lost 0 bases, J lost 3 bases, and 12 bases lay in between. CDR3 DNA sequence: TGCGCCAGCAGCCAAGAAGGGGGTGGACTCTACGAGCAGTACTTC. Translated, it gives CASSQEGGGLYEQYF.

This chain connects TRBV19 to TRBJ2-7; D is perhaps TRBD1 or TRBD2 (5 bases each). Trimming left V 8 bases short and J 4 bases short, with 21 bases between. The germline gives CDR1 LNHDA, CDR2 SQIVND (reference sequence). CDR3 length equals 15 residues. CDR3 nucleotides: TGTGCCAGTCGACGGGACGGAGCTGGGAGATACGAGCAGTACTTC. It yields the protein CASRRDGAGRYEQYF.

This chain links TRBV5-1 with TRBJ2-7; 8 nucleotides line up with TRBD1. CDR1 is SGHRS and CDR2 is YFSETQ in the germline V gene. This CDR3 region has 15 residues. Germline trimming cut 4 bases from V and 2 bases from J; bases unmatched to any gene: 8. The CDR3 region is CASSDPGQDAYEQYF. The CDR3, as DNA: TGCGCCAGCAGCGACCCGGGACAGGACGCCTACGAGCAGTACTTC.

The rearrangement uses TRBV6-5 and TRBJ2-1; TRBD2 matches at 7 bases. The CDR3 covers 12 residues. Germline V CDR1 and CDR2: MNHEY, SVGAGI. V lost 6 bases, J lost 10 bases, and 6 bases stayed unmatched. DNA of the CDR3: TGTGCCAGCAGCCCCCGGGAGGCGGAGCAGTTCTTC. Translated, it gives CASSPREAEQFF.

CDR3 in amino acids: CASSLTGDRHTEAFF. The DNA of the CDR3 is TGTGCCAGCAGCTTAACAGGGGATCGGCACACTGAAGCTTTCTTT. This chain joins TRBV5-4 and TRBJ1-1, with 7 bases lining up with TRBD1. V was clipped by 2 bases and J by 3 bases; unmatched bases: 7. This CDR3 is 15 amino acids long. Germline V gene sequence: CDR1 SGHNT, CDR2 YYREEE (reference sequence).

The rearrangement joins TRBV24-1 to TRBJ2-7, with 10 bases that match TRBD2. The CDR3 has 15 residues. CDR1 is KGHDR, CDR2 SFDVKD, per germline. Trimming cost V 2 bases and J 5 bases; bases outside gene matches: 5. The CDR3 DNA follows: TGTGCCACCAGTGATTCCTTAGCGGGAGGCCACGAGCAGTACTTC. It encodes CATSDSLAGGHEQYF.

This clone has just one count. The DNA of the CDR3 is TGTGCCAGCAGCTTATTTGAGACAGTACTGGGGGATACGCAGTATTTT. Translated: CASSLFETVLGDTQYF. The chain recombines TRBV11-3 with TRBJ2-3; tentative D call: TRBD1 (5 bases). V shed 2 bases and J shed 6 bases, with 18 bases lying between them. The CDR3 sequence is 16 residues long. Per germline, CDR1 SGHNT and CDR2 YENEEA.

The V call is TRBV18, the J call TRBJ2-2; the D is unclear. There are 14 residues in the CDR3. Trimming took 3 bases from V and 5 from J, leaving 10 bases between them. From germline, CDR1 is KGHSH and CDR2 LQKENI. The CDR3 loop is CASSPTAGTGELFF. CDR3 DNA: TGTGCCAGCTCACCCACGGCCGGGACCGGGGAGCTGTTTTTT.

The chain joins TRBV6-4 to TRBJ1-5; D is unclear. The CDR3 runs 14 residues. The V end was cut by 0 bases, the J end by 9 bases, with 12 bases between. Per germline, CDR1 MRHNA and CDR2 SNTAGT. CDR3 amino acids: CASSDSMGSRPQHF. The CDR3 coding sequence is TGTGCCAGCAGTGACTCCATGGGATCACGGCCCCAGCATTTT.

The chain carries TRBV4-3 and TRBJ2-3; D gene ambiguous. Trimming removed 0 bases at V and 3 bases at J, with 10 bases between. This CDR3 is built from 15 residues. Germline CDR1 and CDR2: LGHNA and YSLEER. The chain's CDR3 is CASSQDNSRTDTQYF. CDR3 nucleotides: TGCGCCAGCAGCCAAGATAACAGCCGAACAGATACGCAGTATTTT.

The rearrangement uses TRBV3-1 (or the pseudogene TRBV3-2) and TRBJ1-1; D perhaps matches TRBD1 (5 bases). The germline V gene encodes CDR1 LGHDT and CDR2 YNNKEL (reference sequence). The V end lost 4 bases, the J end lost 7 bases, and 16 bases lay between the germline ends. This CDR3 region has 14 residues. CDR3 sequence reads: CASSREGVLGEAFF. Written as DNA, the CDR3 is TGTGCCAGCAGCCGGGAAGGGGTCTTGGGTGAAGCTTTCTTT.

V gene TRBV12-5 combines with J gene TRBJ1-1, with TRBD1 matching 10 bases. Germline V gives CDR1 LGHNT, CDR2 FRNRAP. V was clipped by 5 bases and J by 1 base; unmatched bases: 16. The CDR3 is made up of 19 amino acids. CDR3 amino acids: CASGTTRQGARVRNTEAFF. The CDR3 region has the DNA TGTGCTAGTGGTACAACCCGACAGGGGGCGCGTGTCCGGAACACTGAAGCTTTCTTT.

The V call is TRBV11-2, the J call TRBJ2-2, with a tentative D call TRBD1 (7 bases). The germline V gene encodes CDR1 SGHAT and CDR2 FQNNGV. The V and J ends lost 5 bases and 4 bases respectively, with 17 bases between them. The CDR3 loop spans 16 amino acids. The CDR3 DNA is TGTGCCAGCAGCCCATCTCCAGGGGGGACCACCGGGGAGCTGTTTTTT. Protein sequence: CASSPSPGGTTGELFF.

The gene calls are TRBV12-3 or TRBV12-4 and TRBJ1-1, with a tentative D call TRBD1 (5 bases). The CDR3 runs to 13 residues. V lost 3 bases and J lost 1, with 6 bases in between. The CDR3 loop is CASSFQGNTEAFF. The CDR3 coding sequence is TGTGCCAGCAGTTTTCAGGGGAACACTGAAGCTTTCTTT.

This chain joins TRBV6-2 or TRBV6-3 and TRBJ2-1; no definite D call. This CDR3 contains 13 residues. In germline, CDR1 is MNHEY, CDR2 SVGEGT. V lost 6 bases to trimming and J lost 9 bases, with 15 bases between them. Here the CDR3 reads CASRYSFNGEQFF. The CDR3 nucleotides read TGTGCCAGCAGGTACAGTTTTAACGGTGAGCAGTTCTTC.

The CDR3 sequence is CASSDASGDYNEQFF. The CDR3 DNA is TGTGCCAGCAGTGACGCTAGCGGGGACTACAATGAGCAGTTCTTC. V usage is TRBV6-4 and J usage is TRBJ2-1; TRBD2 matches 9 bases. The V and J ends lost 2 bases and 3 bases, in that order; junction bases with no gene match: 2. Germline V gives CDR1 MRHNA, CDR2 SNTAGT. There are 15 residues in the CDR3.

J is TRBJ2-1 and V is TRBV19, with a possible D match to TRBD1 (6 bases). V was pared by 5 bases and J by 4 bases, with 12 bases between. The CDR3 contains 14 residues. Germline V lookup: CDR1 LNHDA, CDR2 SQIVND (reference sequence). The CDR3 nucleotides are TGTGCCAGTAGTCCACAGGGCGGTTACAATGAGCAGTTCTTC. Amino acid sequence: CASSPQGGYNEQFF.